The TCR beta chain under discussion was sequenced for a study of T cell responses to AZD1222 COVID-19 vaccine. Only in-frame clones appear in the TCRdb table, and some are missing; sequencing was by immunoSEQ multiplex PCR. The table lists some 150,000 clones, 90% of them singletons, with around 3.6% in the top ten. CDR1 SGHNT and CDR2 YENEEA come from the germline V gene. The V gene lost 4 bases and the J gene lost 0 bases, with 12 bases spanning the gap. The CDR3 covers 16 residues. The chain recombines TRBV11-3 with TRBJ1-4; D uncertain. The specimen comprised peripheral blood, sampled on day 0 of AZD1222 vaccination. The source of this sequence is an adult in good health. The CDR3 sequence is CASSSPGAATNEKLFF. CDR3 bases: TGTGCCAGCAGCTCACCCGGAGCTGCAACTAATGAAAAACTGTTTTTT.